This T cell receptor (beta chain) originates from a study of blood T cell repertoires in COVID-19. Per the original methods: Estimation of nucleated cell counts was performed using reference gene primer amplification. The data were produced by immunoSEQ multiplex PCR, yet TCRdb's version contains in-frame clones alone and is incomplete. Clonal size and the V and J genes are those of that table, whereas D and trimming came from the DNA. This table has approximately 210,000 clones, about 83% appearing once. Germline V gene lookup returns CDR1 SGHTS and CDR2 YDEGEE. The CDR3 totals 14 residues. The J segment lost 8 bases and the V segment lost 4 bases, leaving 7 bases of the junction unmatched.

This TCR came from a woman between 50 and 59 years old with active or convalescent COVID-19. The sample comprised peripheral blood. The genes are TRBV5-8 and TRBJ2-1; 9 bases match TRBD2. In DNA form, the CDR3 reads TGTGCCAGCAGCCCCTGGACTAGCGTGGATGAGCAGTTCTTC. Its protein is CASSPWTSVDEQFF.